The source of this T cell receptor beta chain is a study of long-term antiretroviral therapy in people with HIV. They ran version v3.0 of the immunoSEQ assay at survey level. Per-sample sequencing targets were roughly 35,000-55,000 T-cell genomes. Libraries were prepared by immunoSEQ multiplex PCR; TCRdb keeps only in-frame clonotypes and omits some of them. The sample lists tens of thousands of clones; roughly 86% were seen once. Germline CDR1 reads SGHRS; CDR2 reads YFSETQ. Trimming pared 2 bases from V and 6 bases from J, leaving 12 bases between. The length of the CDR3 is 13 residues. This clonotype was sampled from a woman aged 50 to 60 with HIV. The J gene is TRBJ2-7, the V gene TRBV5-1; D is undetermined. This sample comprised unsorted PBMCs, obtained 2.6 years after starting antiretroviral therapy. CDR3 protein: CASSFPGSGEQYF. In DNA, the CDR3 is TGCGCCAGCAGCTTTCCGGGTTCAGGCGAGCAGTACTTC.